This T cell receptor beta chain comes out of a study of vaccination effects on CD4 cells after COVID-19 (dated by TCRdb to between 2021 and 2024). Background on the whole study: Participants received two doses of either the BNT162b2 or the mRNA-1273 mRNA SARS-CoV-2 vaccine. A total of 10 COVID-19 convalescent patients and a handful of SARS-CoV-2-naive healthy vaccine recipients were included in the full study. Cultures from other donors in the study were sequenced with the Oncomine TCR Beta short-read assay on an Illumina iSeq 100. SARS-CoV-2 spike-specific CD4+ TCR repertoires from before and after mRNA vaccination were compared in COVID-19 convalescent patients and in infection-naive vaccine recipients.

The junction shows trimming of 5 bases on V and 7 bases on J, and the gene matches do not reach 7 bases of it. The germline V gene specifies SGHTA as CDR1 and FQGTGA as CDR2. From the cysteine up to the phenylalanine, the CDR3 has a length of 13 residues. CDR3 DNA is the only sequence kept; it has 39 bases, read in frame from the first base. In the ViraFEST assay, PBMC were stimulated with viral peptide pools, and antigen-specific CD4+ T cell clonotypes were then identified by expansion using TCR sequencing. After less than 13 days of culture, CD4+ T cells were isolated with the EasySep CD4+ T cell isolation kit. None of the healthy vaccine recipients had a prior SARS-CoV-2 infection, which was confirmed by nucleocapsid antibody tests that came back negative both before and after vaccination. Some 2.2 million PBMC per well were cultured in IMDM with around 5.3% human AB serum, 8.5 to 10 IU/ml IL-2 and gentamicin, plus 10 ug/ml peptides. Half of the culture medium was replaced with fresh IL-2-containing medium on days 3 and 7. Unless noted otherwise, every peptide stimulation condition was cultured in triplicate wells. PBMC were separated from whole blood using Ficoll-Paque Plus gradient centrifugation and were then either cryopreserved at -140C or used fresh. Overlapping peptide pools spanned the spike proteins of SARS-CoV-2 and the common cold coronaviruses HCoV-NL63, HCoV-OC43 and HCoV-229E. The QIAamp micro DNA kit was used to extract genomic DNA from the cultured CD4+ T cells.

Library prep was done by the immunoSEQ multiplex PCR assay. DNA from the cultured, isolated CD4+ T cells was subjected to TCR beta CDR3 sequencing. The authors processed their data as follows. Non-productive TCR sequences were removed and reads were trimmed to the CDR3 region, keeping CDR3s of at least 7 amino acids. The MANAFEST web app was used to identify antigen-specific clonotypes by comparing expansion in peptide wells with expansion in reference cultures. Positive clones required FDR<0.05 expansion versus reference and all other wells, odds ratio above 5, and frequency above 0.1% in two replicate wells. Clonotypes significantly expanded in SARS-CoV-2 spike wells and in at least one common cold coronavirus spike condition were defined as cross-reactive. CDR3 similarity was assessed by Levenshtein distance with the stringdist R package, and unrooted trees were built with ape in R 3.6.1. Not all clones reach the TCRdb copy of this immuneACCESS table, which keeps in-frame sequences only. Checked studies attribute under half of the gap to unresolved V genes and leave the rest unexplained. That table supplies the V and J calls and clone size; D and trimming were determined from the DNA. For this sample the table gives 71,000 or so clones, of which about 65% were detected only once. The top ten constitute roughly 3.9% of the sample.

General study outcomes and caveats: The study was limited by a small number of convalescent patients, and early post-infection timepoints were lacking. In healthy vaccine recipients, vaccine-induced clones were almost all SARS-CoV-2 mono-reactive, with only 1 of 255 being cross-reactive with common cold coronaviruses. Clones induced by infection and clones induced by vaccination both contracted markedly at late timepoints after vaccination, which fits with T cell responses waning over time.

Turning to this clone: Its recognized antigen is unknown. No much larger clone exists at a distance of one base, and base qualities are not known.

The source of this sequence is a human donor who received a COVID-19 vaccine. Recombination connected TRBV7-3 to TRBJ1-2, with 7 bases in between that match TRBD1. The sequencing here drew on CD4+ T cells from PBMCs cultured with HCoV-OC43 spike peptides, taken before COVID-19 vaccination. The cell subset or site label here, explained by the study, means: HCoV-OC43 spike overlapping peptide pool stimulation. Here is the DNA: TGTGCCAGCAGCCTCCGACAGGGAGGTGGCTACACCTTC. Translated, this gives CASSLRQGGGYTF.